Listed here are 26 T cell receptor beta chains from one sample, sequenced in a study of cytomegalovirus exposure and HLA in healthy donors. The primer mix had 60 Vbeta and 13 Jbeta primers. TCRdb's copy holds only in-frame clones and misses some; the assay was immunoSEQ multiplex PCR. Its table records 53,000 or so clones. Sequenced: PBMCs. Receptor source: a male donor in good health and CMV-seropositive.

The rearrangement uses TRBV30 and TRBJ2-3; 7 bases fit TRBD2. From germline, CDR1 is GTSNPN and CDR2 SVGIG (reference sequence). V lost 0 bases to trimming and J lost 4 bases; unmatched junction nucleotides: 7. CDR3 length: 15 amino acids. The CDR3 DNA reads as TGTGCCTGGAGTGTACTGGGGGGGGGTGCAGATACGCAGTATTTT. As protein: CAWSVLGGGADTQYF. Filled out from reference TRBV30 and TRBJ2-3, the complete variable domain reads SQTIHQWPATLVQPVGSPLSLECTVEGTSNPNLYWYRQAAGRGLQLLFYSVGIGQISSEVPQNLSASRPQDRQFILSSKKLLLSDSGFYLCAWSVLGGGADTQYFGPGTRLTVL.

The chain carries TRBV18 and TRBJ1-1, with unresolved D. The CDR3 consists of 15 residues. The germline gives CDR1 KGHSH, CDR2 LQKENI. V was pared by 0 bases and J by 0 bases, with 8 bases between. CDR3 region: CASSPPRNMNTEAFF. CDR3 coding DNA: TGTGCCAGCTCACCACCCAGAAACATGAACACTGAAGCTTTCTTT.

The J gene is TRBJ2-2, the V gene TRBV7-3; weak D call: TRBD1 (6 bases). V lost 5 bases and J 4 bases, leaving 20 bases between the germline ends. Per germline, CDR1 SGHTA and CDR2 FQGTGA. This CDR3 region has 17 residues. CDR3 in DNA: TGTGCCAGCAGCCGAACGAGGACAGTAGGGCCCACCGGGGAGCTGTTTTTT. Translating it yields CASSRTRTVGPTGELFF.

The chain uses TRBV7-2 and TRBJ1-2; a possible D gene is TRBD1 (6 bases). The CDR3 is made up of 15 amino acids. Germline V gene lookup returns CDR1 SGHTA and CDR2 FQGNSA. V dropped 5 bases and J dropped 4 bases, with 17 bases sitting between them. CDR3 sequence reads: CASSPQRGTIYGYTF. In nucleotides, the CDR3 is TGTGCCAGCAGCCCACAAAGGGGGACGATCTATGGCTACACCTTC.

The J gene is TRBJ1-2, the V gene TRBV6-5, with D possibly matching TRBD1 (6 bases). The V gene lost 6 bases and the J gene lost 6 bases, with 14 bases spanning the gap. Germline CDR1 and CDR2: MNHEY and SVGAGI. This CDR3 region has 13 residues. As DNA, the CDR3 is TGTGCCAGCAGCTGGGGGGGGCTGGATGGCTACACCTTC. Encoded protein: CASSWGGLDGYTF.

The V and J genes are TRBV4-1 and TRBJ2-5; 11 positions match TRBD1. This CDR3 has 16 residues. The germline V gene encodes CDR1 MGHRA and CDR2 YSYEKL. V shed 2 bases and J 5 bases; nucleotides not matched to a gene: 7. The chain's CDR3 is CASSQRTGGALETQYF. CDR3 in DNA: TGCGCCAGCAGCCAAAGGACAGGGGGCGCTTTGGAGACCCAGTACTTC.

The chain is built from TRBV6-1 and TRBJ1-5, with D maybe TRBD1 (5 bases). This CDR3 is built from 14 residues. The germline CDR1 and CDR2 sequences are MNHNS and SASEGT. Trimming pared 4 bases from V and 5 bases from J, leaving 12 bases between. CDR3 protein: CASSVRGLDQPQHF. CDR3 in DNA: TGTGCCAGCAGTGTGCGGGGGTTGGATCAGCCCCAGCATTTT.

The chain is built from TRBV7-9 and TRBJ2-7; TRBD1 matches 9 bases. V trimming: 5 bases; J trimming: 6 bases; junction bases outside the gene matches: 5. This CDR3 spans 13 amino acids. The germline V gene encodes CDR1 SEHNR and CDR2 FQNEAQ (reference sequence). CDR3 region: CASSPGTGSEQYF. The CDR3 nucleotides are TGTGCCAGCAGCCCTGGGACAGGGAGCGAGCAGTACTTC.

The chain combines TRBV4-2 with TRBJ2-5, with D unclear. The CDR3 loop spans 15 amino acids. The germline CDR1 and CDR2 sequences are LGHNA and YNFKEQ. Trimming pared 7 bases from V and 2 bases from J, leaving 17 bases between. CDR3 nucleotides: TGTGCCAGCAAGGCCCAATTGGCGGAACAAGAGACCCAGTACTTC. It translates to CASKAQLAEQETQYF.

V and J are TRBV5-6 and TRBJ1-1; no reliable D call. The CDR3 runs to 13 residues. The V gene's germline CDR1 is SGHDT and CDR2 YYEEEE. Trimming stripped 0 bases from V and 1 base from J, with 4 bases between. CDR3 sequence reads: CASSLVRNTEAFF. As DNA, the CDR3 is TGTGCCAGCAGCTTGGTTCGGAACACTGAAGCTTTCTTT.

J is TRBJ2-1 and V is TRBV7-7, with TRBD2 matching over 8 bases. Germline loops: CDR1 SSHAT, CDR2 FNYEAQ (reference sequence). The CDR3 is 14 residues long. V was pared by 5 bases and J by 13 bases, with 13 bases of the junction left unmatched. The CDR3 spells CASSPSAGAHPQFF. Here the CDR3 DNA reads TGTGCCAGCAGCCCCTCAGCGGGGGCGCACCCTCAGTTCTTC.

The J gene is TRBJ1-4, the V gene TRBV30; TRBD1 matches at 7 bases. The germline gives CDR1 GTSNPN, CDR2 SVGIG (reference sequence). V shed 0 bases and J 5 bases; nucleotides not matched to a gene: 3. The CDR3 is 14 residues long. The CDR3 DNA reads TGTGCCTGGAGTGTATTACAGGGGAATGAAAAACTGTTTTTT. Protein product: CAWSVLQGNEKLFF.

The chain links TRBV30 to TRBJ2-5; 13 nucleotides align to TRBD2. Germline V CDR1 and CDR2: GTSNPN, SVGIG (reference sequence). There are 15 residues in the CDR3. With V trimmed by 0 bases and J by 5 bases, 3 bases remained unmatched. DNA for the CDR3: TGTGCCTGGAGTGTACTAGCGGGGGGGTGGGAGACCCAGTACTTC. Translating gives CAWSVLAGGWETQYF.

The V call is TRBV6-6, the J call TRBJ1-6; D is possibly TRBD1 (5 bases). CDR3 length: 13 residues. In germline, CDR1 is MNHNY, CDR2 SVGAGI (reference sequence). V dropped 6 bases and J dropped 8 bases, with 11 bases sitting between them. CDR3 sequence: CASSISRDSPLHF. CDR3 nucleotides: TGTGCCAGCAGCATTTCCAGGGATTCACCCCTCCACTTT.

The chain is built from TRBV19 and TRBJ1-1; no firm D call. Germline CDR1 reads LNHDA; CDR2 reads SQIVND (reference sequence). Trimming shortened V by 6 bases and J by 1 base, and 12 bases separated the two germline ends. This CDR3 contains 14 residues. The CDR3 DNA reads as TGTGCCAGTAGGAGGCTGGCGGCGAACACTGAAGCTTTCTTT. Residues: CASRRLAANTEAFF. Full variable domain (missing parts from reference TRBV19 and TRBJ1-1): DGGITQSPKYLFRKEGQNVTLSCEQNLNHDAMYWYRQDPGQGLRLIYYSQIVNDFQKGDIAEGYSVSREKKESFPLTVTSAQKNPTAFYLCASRRLAANTEAFFGQGTRLTVV.

This chain joins TRBV12-5 and TRBJ1-2; D is possibly TRBD1 (5 bases). Trimming took 5 bases from V and 4 from J, leaving 8 bases between them. CDR1 is LGHNT and CDR2 is FRNRAP in the germline V gene. The CDR3 is 12 amino acids. DNA of the CDR3: TGTGCTAGTGGTACAGGTGCCTATGGCTACACCTTC. The encoded protein is CASGTGAYGYTF.

The rearrangement uses TRBV28 and TRBJ2-4, with 13 bases identical to TRBD2. V gave up 4 bases and J gave up 2 bases; unmatched junction bases: 14. Germline CDR1 and CDR2: MDHEN and SYDVKM. The CDR3 totals 20 residues. CDR3 in DNA: TGTGCCAGCAGTTCGCCCTCGATAACGACTAGCGGGGGGACCAAAAACATTCAGTACTTC. The encoded protein is CASSSPSITTSGGTKNIQYF.

The V gene is TRBV7-9, the J gene TRBJ2-7; 8 nucleotides line up with TRBD1. V gave up 5 bases and J gave up 3 bases; unmatched junction bases: 12. The CDR3 contains 16 residues. Looked up from germline, CDR1 is SEHNR and CDR2 is FQNEAQ (reference sequence). Here the CDR3 reads CASSTFGTGGNYEQYF. CDR3 coding DNA: TGTGCCAGCAGCACGTTTGGAACAGGGGGTAACTACGAGCAGTACTTC.

The chain recombines TRBV4-2 with TRBJ2-1; 7 bases fit TRBD2. The CDR3 is made up of 20 amino acids. V shed 8 bases and J 8 bases; nucleotides not matched to a gene: 30. CDR1 is LGHNA and CDR2 is YNFKEQ in the germline V gene. The CDR3 is CASGGVGGGSYSRNSYEQFF. DNA of the CDR3: TGTGCCAGCGGGGGGGTCGGCGGGGGATCATATTCCCGTAATAGCTATGAGCAGTTCTTC.

This chain links TRBV7-8 with TRBJ2-7, with 8 bases that match TRBD1. J was trimmed by 2 bases and V by 4 bases; bases with no gene match: 1. The CDR3 has 13 residues. CDR1 is SGHVS, CDR2 FQNEAQ, per germline. Here the CDR3 reads CASSSTGAYEQYF. The CDR3 nucleotides are TGTGCCAGCAGCTCGACAGGGGCCTACGAGCAGTACTTC.

This chain connects TRBV7-2 to TRBJ1-5; 8 positions agree with TRBD1. CDR1 and CDR2 from the germline V gene are SGHTA and FQGNSA. Unmatched junction bases numbered 3, after V lost 4 bases and J lost 4 bases. The CDR3 loop spans 14 amino acids. For the CDR3, the DNA is TGTGCCAGCAGCTCGACAGGGGCTAATCAGCCCCAGCATTTT. This encodes CASSSTGANQPQHF.

CDR3 DNA: TGTGCCTGGAGTCGTAGCACAGATACGCAGTATTTT. Protein product: CAWSRSTDTQYF. The chain links TRBV30 to TRBJ2-3; unclear D gene. This CDR3 spans 12 amino acids. V was clipped by 2 bases and J by 0 bases, with 3 bases between them. The germline gives CDR1 GTSNPN, CDR2 SVGIG (reference sequence). The variable domain in full, with the rest retrieved from reference TRBV30 and TRBJ2-3, is SQTIHQWPATLVQPVGSPLSLECTVEGTSNPNLYWYRQAAGRGLQLLFYSVGIGQISSEVPQNLSASRPQDRQFILSSKKLLLSDSGFYLCAWSRSTDTQYFGPGTRLTVL.

The CDR3 loop reads CSASDGTPLHF. The CDR3 region has the DNA TGCAGTGCTAGCGACGGGACACCCCTCCACTTT. The rearrangement uses TRBV20-1 and TRBJ1-6; D is uncertain. Trimming shortened V by 3 bases and J by 11 bases, and 8 bases separated the two germline ends. The length of the CDR3 is 11 residues. Looked up from germline, CDR1 is DFQATT and CDR2 is SNEGSKA (reference sequence).

The chain links TRBV2 to TRBJ2-1; the D gene is possibly TRBD2 (6 bases). There are 15 residues in the CDR3. The V and J ends lost 3 bases and 6 bases respectively, with 15 bases between them. The V gene's germline CDR1 is SNHLY and CDR2 FYNNEI. The CDR3 sequence is CASSERVVAVNEQFF. As DNA, the CDR3 is TGTGCCAGCAGTGAGAGGGTCGTAGCGGTCAATGAGCAGTTCTTC.

The chain carries TRBV7-9 and TRBJ2-5, with D unresolved. Germline V gene lookup returns CDR1 SEHNR and CDR2 FQNEAQ (reference sequence). The CDR3 covers 13 residues. V lost 3 bases and J 5 bases, leaving 10 bases between the germline ends. CDR3: CASSFGSGETQYF. The CDR3 region has the DNA TGTGCCAGCAGCTTCGGGTCCGGGGAGACCCAGTACTTC.

The gene calls are TRBV4-1 and TRBJ2-5; tentative D call: TRBD1 (5 bases). The last part of the DNA fits TRBJ2-7 better; the J call may be wrong. The V gene's germline CDR1 is MGHRA and CDR2 YSYEKL. The CDR3 contains 17 residues. The CDR3 reads CASSQDSARGSSYEQYF. The CDR3 DNA reads TGCGCCAGCAGCCAAGATTCGGCAAGGGGTAGCTCCTACGAGCAGTACTTC.